One sample yielded the 27 T cell receptor beta chains listed below, sequenced in a study of blood T cell repertoires in COVID-19 (dated by TCRdb to about 2020). Receptors were amplified or captured by the immunoSEQ multiplex PCR assay. In TCRdb, the immuneACCESS table is reduced to in-frame sequences with V and J assigned. These tables do not hold every clone; where another copy was compared, an unresolved V gene accounts for under half, and the others remain unexplained. The sample profile shows roughly 240,000 clones; 70% to 85% of them were found once. Around 2.4% of the sample is in the top ten clones. Sample: peripheral blood. These receptors originate from a man aged 35-49 years who had recovered from COVID-19.

With regard to this clone: Germline is not matched at one junction end, which may reflect a read error. The genes are TRBV25-1 and TRBJ1-4; D gene ambiguous. Looked up from germline, CDR1 is MGHDK and CDR2 is SYGVNS. This CDR3 has 10 residues. This CDR3 reads CASSGSITVF. The CDR3 DNA reads TGTGCCAGCAGTGGGTCAATCACGGTCTTT.

V gene TRBV6-6 combines with J gene TRBJ1-2, with D unclear. Germline values: CDR1 MNHNY, CDR2 SVGAGI (reference sequence). CDR3 length equals 14 residues. Trimming took 0 bases from V and 8 from J, leaving 13 bases between them. Here the CDR3 DNA reads TGTGCCAGCAGTTACTCGACCGCGGCAGCGGGCTACACCTTC. Amino acid sequence: CASSYSTAAAGYTF.

The chain uses TRBV5-5 and TRBJ1-1; no clear D. Trimming took off 1 base at V and 1 base at J, with 8 bases between the two ends. The CDR3 spans 14 residues. The germline gives CDR1 SGHKS, CDR2 YYEKEE (reference sequence). The CDR3 region is CASSLSVRNTEAFF. Written as DNA, the CDR3 is TGTGCCAGCAGCTTGTCGGTGAGGAACACTGAAGCTTTCTTT.

The rearrangement links TRBV7-2 to TRBJ2-7; 7 bases align to TRBD2. V shed 3 bases and J 4 bases; nucleotides not matched to a gene: 6. CDR1 SGHTA and CDR2 FQGNSA come from the germline V gene. This CDR3 region has 14 residues. The CDR3 DNA sequence: TGTGCCAGCAGCTTCGCCCTAGCGGTATACGAGCAGTACTTC. This gives the protein CASSFALAVYEQYF.

This chain connects TRBV15 to TRBJ2-5; TRBD2 is a possible D gene (5 bases). In germline, CDR1 is LNHNV, CDR2 YYDKDF (reference sequence). CDR3 length: 14 amino acids. Trimming took 5 bases from V and 5 from J, leaving 15 bases between them. CDR3 in DNA: TGTGCCACCAGCGGCCTCTCTCAGCGGGAGACCCAGTACTTC. It is translated as CATSGLSQRETQYF. The full variable domain, completed using reference TRBV15 and TRBJ2-5, is DAMVIQNPRYQVTQFGKPVTLSCSQTLNHNVMYWYQQKSSQAPKLLFHYYDKDFNNEADTPDNFQSRRPNTSFCFLDIRSPGLGDTAMYLCATSGLSQRETQYFGPGTRLLVL.

This rearrangement joins TRBV10-3 to TRBJ2-3, with TRBD2 matching over 7 bases. The germline V gene encodes CDR1 ENHRY and CDR2 SYGVKD. The trim removed 7 bases at V and 2 bases at J, leaving 6 bases unmatched. The length of the CDR3 is 14 residues. CDR3 protein: CAIMGGTYTDTQYF. CDR3 nucleotide sequence: TGTGCCATCATGGGAGGGACTTACACAGATACGCAGTATTTT.

The V call is TRBV20-1, the J call TRBJ2-1; D gene unclear. This CDR3 contains 13 residues. Germline V gives CDR1 DFQATT, CDR2 SNEGSKA (reference sequence). V lost 6 bases to trimming and J lost 0 bases, with 9 bases between them. CDR3 bases: TGCAGTGCCAGTACAGTCTCCTACAATGAGCAGTTCTTC. Its protein product is CSASTVSYNEQFF.

The chain combines TRBV5-6 with TRBJ1-6; D is unresolved. The CDR3 spans 14 residues. Trimming took off 0 bases at V and 7 bases at J, with 8 bases between the two ends. The germline V gene encodes CDR1 SGHDT and CDR2 YYEEEE. The CDR3 loop reads CASSLEVTNSPLHF. DNA for the CDR3: TGTGCCAGCAGCTTGGAAGTCACAAATTCACCCCTCCACTTT.

This clone was picked up a small number of times. The V gene is TRBV6-4, the J gene TRBJ2-1; 9 bases are a match to TRBD1. The CDR3 loop spans 18 amino acids. V lost 6 bases to trimming and J lost 6 bases; unmatched junction nucleotides: 18. Germline loops: CDR1 MRHNA, CDR2 SNTAGT. CDR3 region: CASSKHQYPGQGGNEQFF. The CDR3, as DNA: TGTGCCAGCAGCAAACACCAATACCCGGGACAGGGAGGCAATGAGCAGTTCTTC.

This chain joins TRBV24-1 and TRBJ1-1, with D possibly matching TRBD1 (6 bases). Germline V gives CDR1 KGHDR, CDR2 SFDVKD. The CDR3 sequence is 15 residues long. V shed 3 bases and J shed 1 base, with 11 bases lying between them. This chain's CDR3 is CATSDPPDRNTEAFF. The CDR3 nucleotides read TGTGCCACCAGTGATCCTCCGGACAGGAACACTGAAGCTTTCTTT.

This chain uses TRBV6-2 or TRBV6-3 with TRBJ1-2, with 8 bases lining up with TRBD1. The germline CDR1 and CDR2 sequences are MNHEY and SVGEGT. The V segment lost 4 bases and the J segment 7 bases; nucleotides outside the gene matches: 11. The CDR3 runs 15 residues. For the CDR3, the DNA is TGTGCCAGCAGTTCCAGGGGGCCCGATTCGGGTGGCTACACCTTC. It encodes CASSSRGPDSGGYTF.

This sequence joins TRBV3-1 (or the pseudogene TRBV3-2) and TRBJ1-2, with 8 bases identical to TRBD1. Germline-derived CDR1 and CDR2 are LGHDT and YNNKEL (reference sequence). CDR3 size: 14 residues. With V trimmed by 2 bases and J by 7 bases, 6 bases remained unmatched. CDR3 nucleotide sequence: TGTGCCAGCAGCCAAATCCAGGGGGCCTTTGGCTACACCTTC. It specifies CASSQIQGAFGYTF.

This sequence joins TRBV6-5 and TRBJ1-2; unclear D gene. Germline CDR1 is MNHEY and CDR2 is SVGAGI. The ends were cut back, 8 bases at V and 8 bases at J, with 15 bases in the middle. The CDR3 spans 12 residues. The CDR3 DNA is TGTGCCAGCTCCCACCGAGCGGAAGGCTACACCTTC. This translates into CASSHRAEGYTF.

The chain carries TRBV10-3 and TRBJ2-3; 10 nucleotides align to TRBD1. Trimming took 1 base from V and 1 from J; bases not matched to a gene: 11. The CDR3 totals 19 residues. Germline assignment: CDR1 ENHRY and CDR2 SYGVKD. The CDR3 here is CAISEYPRGTGVGTDTQYF. As DNA, the CDR3 is TGTGCCATCAGTGAGTACCCTCGGGGGACAGGGGTGGGCACAGATACGCAGTATTTT.

This clone was recorded once. This chain uses TRBV14 with TRBJ1-2; D is unresolved. Per the germline V gene, CDR1 is SGHDN and CDR2 is FVKESK. Trimming pared 1 base from V and 6 bases from J, leaving 6 bases between. This CDR3 comprises 12 residues. CDR3 nucleotide sequence: TGTGCCAGCAGCCAAGTCCCAGATGGCTACACCTTC. It is translated as CASSQVPDGYTF. Based on the CDR3 plus reference TRBV14 and TRBJ1-2, the full variable domain is EAGVTQFPSHSVIEKGQTVTLRCDPISGHDNLYWYRRVMGKEIKFLLHFVKESKQDESGMPNNRFLAERTGGTYSTLKVQPAELEDSGVYFCASSQVPDGYTFGSGTRLTVV.

This clone was recorded only once. The rearrangement links TRBV5-1 to TRBJ2-5; 11 nucleotides match TRBD2. CDR3 size: 15 residues. Germline CDR1 SGHRS, CDR2 YFSETQ. Trimming removed 4 bases from V and 2 bases from J; junction bases left unmatched: 4. Here the CDR3 reads CASSPGLAEQETQYF. The CDR3 DNA reads as TGCGCCAGCAGCCCGGGACTAGCGGAACAAGAGACCCAGTACTTC. Full variable domain (outside the CDR3, taken from reference TRBV5-1 and TRBJ2-5): KAGVTQTPRYLIKTRGQQVTLSCSPISGHRSVSWYQQTPGQGLQFLFEYFSETQRNKGNFPGRFSGRQFSNSRSEMNVSTLELGDSALYLCASSPGLAEQETQYFGPGTRLLVL.

The V call is TRBV2, the J call TRBJ2-5; the match to TRBD1 covers 7 bases. With V trimmed by 6 bases and J by 4 bases, 2 bases remained unmatched. The CDR3 is made up of 12 amino acids. Germline assignment: CDR1 SNHLY and CDR2 FYNNEI. CDR3 DNA: TGTGCCAGCAGAGGGGGCGGAGAGACCCAGTACTTC. This gives the protein CASRGGGETQYF.

This chain uses TRBV3-1 (or the pseudogene TRBV3-2) with TRBJ2-6; possibly TRBD2 for D (5 bases). CDR1 and CDR2 (germline): LGHDT, YNNKEL (reference sequence). Trimming took 5 bases from V and 2 from J, leaving 10 bases between them. This CDR3 spans 15 amino acids. In DNA, the CDR3 is TGTGCCAGCAGCACCCGGGAACCTGGGGCCAACGTCCTGACTTTC. Protein: CASSTREPGANVLTF.

The chain uses TRBV5-4 and TRBJ2-7; D is undetermined. The CDR3 totals 13 residues. The V end was cut by 7 bases, the J end by 2 bases, with 13 bases between. CDR1 is SGHNT, CDR2 YYREEE, per germline (reference sequence). For the CDR3, the DNA is TGTGCCAGCTACAGCCCCACCACCTACGAGCAGTACTTC. Residues: CASYSPTTYEQYF. The full variable domain, rest sourced from reference TRBV5-4 and TRBJ2-7, is ETGVTQSPTHLIKTRGQQVTLRCSSQSGHNTVSWYQQALGQGPQFIFQYYREEENGRGNFPPRFSGLQFPNYSSELNVNALELDDSALYLCASYSPTTYEQYFGPGTRLTVT.

The chain recombines TRBV5-5 with TRBJ2-5; 16 bases map to TRBD2. Trimming took 4 bases from V and 5 from J; bases not matched to a gene: 5. This CDR3 region has 16 residues. In germline, CDR1 is SGHKS, CDR2 YYEKEE (reference sequence). The CDR3 bases are TGTGCCAGCAGCGGGACTAGCGGGGGGGCCTCGGAGACCCAGTACTTC. This sequence encodes CASSGTSGGASETQYF.

This clone has a handful of counts. V gene TRBV21-1 combines with J gene TRBJ2-7; TRBD2 is the table's D call, not checked against the DNA. TRBV21-1 is shown as a pseudogene. The CDR3 is made up of 12 amino acids. CDR3 nucleotides: TGTGCCAGTCACGGGACTACTGAAGAGCAGTACTTC. It translates to CASHGTTEEQYF.

The chain employs TRBV7-2 and TRBJ2-3, with D hard to call. V lost 5 bases to trimming and J lost 6 bases, with 15 bases between them. CDR1 and CDR2 from the germline V gene are SGHTA and FQGNSA. This CDR3 comprises 14 residues. The CDR3 coding sequence is TGTGCCAGCAGCCCTGCCTCCCGCGAGGATACGCAGTATTTT. Translation: CASSPASREDTQYF.

V gene TRBV7-2 combines with J gene TRBJ1-5, with 7 bases lining up with TRBD1. CDR3 size: 13 residues. Trimming at V came to 4 bases and at J to 13 bases, leaving 10 bases not matched to a gene. CDR1 and CDR2 from the germline V gene are SGHTA and FQGNSA. In DNA form, the CDR3 reads TGTGCCAGCAGCTCGGGACAGAGAAACTTGCAGCATTTT. Its protein product is CASSSGQRNLQHF.

The rearrangement joins TRBV30 to TRBJ2-3; 7 nucleotides agree with TRBD1. Germline loops: CDR1 GTSNPN, CDR2 SVGIG (reference sequence). After removal of 0 bases from V and 5 bases from J, the junction contained 5 bases not matched to a gene. The CDR3 length is 14 residues. CDR3 sequence (DNA): TGTGCCTGGAGTGTAGGGCAGGGGGTAGATACGCAGTATTTT. This translates into CAWSVGQGVDTQYF.

The chain couples TRBV29-1 to TRBJ1-5; unclear D gene. Germline CDR1 is SQVTM and CDR2 is ANQGSEA. CDR3 length equals 13 residues. The V gene lost 4 bases and the J gene lost 4 bases, with 11 bases spanning the gap. CDR3 amino acids: CSVVVGDNQPQHF. CDR3 nucleotides: TGCAGCGTTGTGGTCGGGGATAATCAGCCCCAGCATTTT.

The chain joins TRBV24-1 to TRBJ2-1; D gene unclear. Germline CDR1 reads KGHDR; CDR2 reads SFDVKD. With 1 base removed from V and 12 bases from J, the gap between germline ends came to 12 bases. The CDR3 is 13 residues long. This chain's CDR3 is CATSDLHSYRQFF. CDR3 DNA: TGTGCCACCAGTGATTTACACAGCTATAGGCAGTTCTTC.

The chain is built from TRBV30 and TRBJ2-7; the D gene is possibly TRBD1 (7 bases). Germline V gene data show CDR1 as GTSNPN and CDR2 as SVGIG (reference sequence). This CDR3 has 15 amino acids. V was cut by 0 bases and J by 1 base, with 13 bases left in between. CDR3 sequence reads: CAWSVLEGASYEQYF. The CDR3 DNA reads as TGTGCCTGGAGTGTACTGGAGGGGGCTTCCTACGAGCAGTACTTC.